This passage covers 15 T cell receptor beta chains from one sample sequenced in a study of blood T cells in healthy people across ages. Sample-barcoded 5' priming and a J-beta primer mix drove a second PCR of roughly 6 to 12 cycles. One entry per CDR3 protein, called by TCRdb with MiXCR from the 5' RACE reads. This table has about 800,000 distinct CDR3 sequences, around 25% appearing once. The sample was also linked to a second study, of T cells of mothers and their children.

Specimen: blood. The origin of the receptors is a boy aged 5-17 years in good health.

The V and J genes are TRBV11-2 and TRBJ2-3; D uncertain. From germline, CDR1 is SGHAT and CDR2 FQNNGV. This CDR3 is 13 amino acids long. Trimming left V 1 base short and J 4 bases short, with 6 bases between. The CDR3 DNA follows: TGTGCCAGCAGCTTAGTTTGGGCAGATACGCAGTATTTT. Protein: CASSLVWADTQYF. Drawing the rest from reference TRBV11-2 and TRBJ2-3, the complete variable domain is EAGVAQSPRYKIIEKRQSVAFWCNPISGHATLYWYQQILGQGPKLLIQFQNNGVVDDSQLPKDRFSAERLKGVDSTLKIQPAKLEDSAVYLCASSLVWADTQYFGPGTRLTVL.

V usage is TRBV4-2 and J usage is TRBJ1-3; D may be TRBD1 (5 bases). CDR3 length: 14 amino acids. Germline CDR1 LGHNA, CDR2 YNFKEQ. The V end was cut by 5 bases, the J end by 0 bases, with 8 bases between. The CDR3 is CASSDSNSGNTIYF. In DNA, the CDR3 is TGTGCCAGCAGCGACAGTAACTCTGGAAACACCATATATTTT.

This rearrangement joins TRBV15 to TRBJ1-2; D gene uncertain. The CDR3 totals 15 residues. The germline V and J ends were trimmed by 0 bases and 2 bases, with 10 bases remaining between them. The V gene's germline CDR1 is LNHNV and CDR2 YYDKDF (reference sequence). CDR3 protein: CATSRDKGTNYGYTF. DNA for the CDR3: TGTGCCACCAGCAGAGATAAGGGCACCAACTATGGCTACACCTTC. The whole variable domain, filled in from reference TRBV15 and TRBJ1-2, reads DAMVIQNPRYQVTQFGKPVTLSCSQTLNHNVMYWYQQKSSQAPKLLFHYYDKDFNNEADTPDNFQSRRPNTSFCFLDIRSPGLGDTAMYLCATSRDKGTNYGYTFGSGTRLTVV.

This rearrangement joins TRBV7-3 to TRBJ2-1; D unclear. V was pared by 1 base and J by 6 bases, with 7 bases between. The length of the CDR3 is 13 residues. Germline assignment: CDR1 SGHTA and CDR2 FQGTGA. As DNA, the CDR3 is TGTGCCAGCAGCTTAATGGTAAGCAATGAGCAGTTCTTC. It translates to CASSLMVSNEQFF.

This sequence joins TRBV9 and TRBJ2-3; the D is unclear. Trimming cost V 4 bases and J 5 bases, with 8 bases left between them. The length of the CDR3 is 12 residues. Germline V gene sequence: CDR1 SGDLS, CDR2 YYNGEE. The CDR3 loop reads CASSPQLDTQYF. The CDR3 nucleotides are TGTGCCAGCAGCCCCCAATTAGATACGCAGTATTTT.

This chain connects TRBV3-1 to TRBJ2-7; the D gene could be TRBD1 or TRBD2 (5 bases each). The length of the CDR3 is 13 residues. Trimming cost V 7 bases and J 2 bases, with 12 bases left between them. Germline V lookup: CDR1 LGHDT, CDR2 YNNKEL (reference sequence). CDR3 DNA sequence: TGTGCCAGCATGGGGCGGGTCACCTACGAGCAGTACTTC. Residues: CASMGRVTYEQYF.

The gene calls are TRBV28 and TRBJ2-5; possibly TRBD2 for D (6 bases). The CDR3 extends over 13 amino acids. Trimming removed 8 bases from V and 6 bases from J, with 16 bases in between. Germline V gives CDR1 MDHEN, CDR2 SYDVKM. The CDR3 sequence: CASGKEGRKTQYF. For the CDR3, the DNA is TGTGCCAGCGGAAAAGAGGGGAGGAAGACCCAGTACTTC.

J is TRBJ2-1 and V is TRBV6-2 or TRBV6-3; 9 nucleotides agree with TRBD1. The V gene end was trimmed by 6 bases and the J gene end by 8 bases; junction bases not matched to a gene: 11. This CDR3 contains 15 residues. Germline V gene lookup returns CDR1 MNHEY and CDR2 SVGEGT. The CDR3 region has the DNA TGTGCCAGCAGCCTCCGACAGGGGGTATACTATGAGCAGTTCTTC. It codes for CASSLRQGVYYEQFF.

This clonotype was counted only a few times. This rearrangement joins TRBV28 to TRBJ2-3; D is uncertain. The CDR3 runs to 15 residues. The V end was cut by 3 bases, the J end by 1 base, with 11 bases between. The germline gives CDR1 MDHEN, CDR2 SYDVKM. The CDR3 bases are TGTGCCAGCAGTTTGGGGAAGCGCCGCACAGATACGCAGTATTTT. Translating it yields CASSLGKRRTDTQYF.

CDR3 loop: CASSPDRGRDEQYF. CDR3 DNA sequence: TGTGCCAGCAGCCCGGATCGGGGGCGCGACGAGCAGTACTTC. The chain carries TRBV11-2 and TRBJ2-7; the D gene could be TRBD1 or TRBD2 (6 bases each). The CDR3 has 14 residues. Trimming left V 5 bases short and J 5 bases short, with 16 bases between. The germline CDR1 and CDR2 sequences are SGHAT and FQNNGV.

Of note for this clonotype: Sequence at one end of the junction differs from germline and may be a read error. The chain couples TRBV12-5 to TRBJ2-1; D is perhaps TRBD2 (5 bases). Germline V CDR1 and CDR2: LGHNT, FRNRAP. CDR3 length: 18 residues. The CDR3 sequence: CASGFRSGSTLSYNEQFF. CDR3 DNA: TGTGCTAGCGGTTTCAGAAGCGGATCTACCCTAAGCTACAATGAGCAGTTCTTC.

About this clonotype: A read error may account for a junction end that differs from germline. As DNA, the CDR3 is TGCAGCGCTAATCACCCCACCTACAATGAGCAGTTCTTC. Protein sequence: CSANHPTYNEQFF. The chain combines TRBV20-1 with TRBJ2-1; D remains unclear. This CDR3 region has 13 residues. Germline V gene sequence: CDR1 DFQATT, CDR2 SNEGSKA (reference sequence).

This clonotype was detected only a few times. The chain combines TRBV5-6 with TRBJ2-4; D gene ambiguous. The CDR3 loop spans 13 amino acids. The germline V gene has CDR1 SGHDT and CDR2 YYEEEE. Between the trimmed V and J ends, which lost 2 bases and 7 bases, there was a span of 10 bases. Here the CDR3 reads CASSFSTPNIQYF. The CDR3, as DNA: TGTGCCAGCAGCTTTTCGACACCCAACATTCAGTACTTC.

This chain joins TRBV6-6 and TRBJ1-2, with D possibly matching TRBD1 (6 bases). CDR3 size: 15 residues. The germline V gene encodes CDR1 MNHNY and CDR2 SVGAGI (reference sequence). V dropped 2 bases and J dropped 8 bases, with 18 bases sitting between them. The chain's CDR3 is CASSYRPGGGPGYTF. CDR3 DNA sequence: TGTGCCAGCAGTTACAGACCCGGAGGGGGGCCCGGCTACACCTTC.

CDR3 sequence: CSVVTRGPPEQYF. Written as DNA, the CDR3 is TGCAGCGTTGTTACCAGGGGTCCTCCGGAGCAGTACTTC. J is TRBJ2-7 and V is TRBV29-1; the D gene is possibly TRBD1 (6 bases). CDR1 is SQVTM, CDR2 ANQGSEA, per germline. Trimming pared 4 bases from V and 7 bases from J, leaving 17 bases between. CDR3 length: 13 amino acids.